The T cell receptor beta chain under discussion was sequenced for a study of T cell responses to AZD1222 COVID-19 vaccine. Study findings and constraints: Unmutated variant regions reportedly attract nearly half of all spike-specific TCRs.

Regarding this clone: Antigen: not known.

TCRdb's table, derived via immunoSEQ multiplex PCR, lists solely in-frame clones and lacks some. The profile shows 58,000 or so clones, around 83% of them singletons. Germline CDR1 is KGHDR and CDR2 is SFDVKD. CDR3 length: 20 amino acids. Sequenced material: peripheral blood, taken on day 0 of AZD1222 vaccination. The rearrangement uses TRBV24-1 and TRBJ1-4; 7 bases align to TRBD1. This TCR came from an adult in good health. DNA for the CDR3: TGTGCGGGCCCGGGACAGAATATGGAAAATCGATGGCGGACTAATGAAAAACTGTTTTTT. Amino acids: CAGPGQNMENRWRTNEKLFF.